The present T cell receptor (beta chain) was sequenced within a study of T-cell memory formation after mild COVID-19. The study's findings and limits: Among contracting clones, CD4+ were mainly CM/EM and CD8+ enriched in EMRA. Within pre-infection memory, some responding clones were found, suggesting cross-reactive memory joined.

The CDR3 extends over 11 amino acids. The germline CDR1 and CDR2 sequences are KGHDR and SFDVKD. With 4 bases removed from V and 10 bases from J, the gap between germline ends came to 10 bases. There are a few counts of this clonotype. Its specificity is not known. One entry per CDR3 protein results from TCRdb running MiXCR on the 5' RACE reads. The profile covers roughly 130,000 distinct CDR3 sequences, with approximately 15% appearing a single time and more than 11% taken by the ten largest. The source of this sequence is an adult woman who had mild COVID-19 (a few samples of this study predate the infection). Cell type and time point are not known. The J gene is TRBJ2-7, the V gene TRBV24-1; TRBD1 might be the D (6 bases). The sample taken for sequencing was PBMCs or a T cell subset sorted from them (not recorded which). The CDR3 DNA is TGTGCCACCAGTGACTTCAGGGGCCAGTACTTC. It codes for CATSDFRGQYF.